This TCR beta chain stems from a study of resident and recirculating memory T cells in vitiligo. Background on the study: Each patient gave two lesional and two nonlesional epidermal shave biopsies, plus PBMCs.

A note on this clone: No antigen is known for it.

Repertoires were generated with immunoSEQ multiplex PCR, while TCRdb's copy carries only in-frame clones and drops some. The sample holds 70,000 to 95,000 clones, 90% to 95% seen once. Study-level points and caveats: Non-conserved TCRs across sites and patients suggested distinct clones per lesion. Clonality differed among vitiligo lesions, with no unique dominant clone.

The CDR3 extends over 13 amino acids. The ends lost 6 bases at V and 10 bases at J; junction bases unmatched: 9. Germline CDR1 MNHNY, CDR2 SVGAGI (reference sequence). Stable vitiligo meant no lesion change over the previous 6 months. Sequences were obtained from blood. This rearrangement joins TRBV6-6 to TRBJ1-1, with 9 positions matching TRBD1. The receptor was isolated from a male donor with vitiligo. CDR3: CASRGVQGAIAFF. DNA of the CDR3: TGTGCCAGCAGGGGGGTACAGGGGGCGATAGCTTTCTTT.